The TCR beta chain under discussion was sequenced for a study of control samples from healthy donors and cancer patients. The protocol was immunoSEQ multiplex PCR, while the TCRdb copy is restricted to in-frame clones and leaves out a portion. The sample gives fewer than 90,000 clones, 85% to 95% of which show up once; 6.2% is in the top ten. V lost 1 base, J lost 10 bases, and 11 bases lay in between. The V gene's germline CDR1 is GTSNPN and CDR2 SVGIG (reference sequence). CDR3 length: 12 residues. The TCR was taken from a woman in her thirties or forties in good health. The specimen was blood. The chain joins TRBV30 to TRBJ2-1; no clear D gene. The DNA of the CDR3 is TGTGCCTGGAGTGCCGAGTGGCTCGAGCAGTTCTTC. Encoded protein: CAWSAEWLEQFF.